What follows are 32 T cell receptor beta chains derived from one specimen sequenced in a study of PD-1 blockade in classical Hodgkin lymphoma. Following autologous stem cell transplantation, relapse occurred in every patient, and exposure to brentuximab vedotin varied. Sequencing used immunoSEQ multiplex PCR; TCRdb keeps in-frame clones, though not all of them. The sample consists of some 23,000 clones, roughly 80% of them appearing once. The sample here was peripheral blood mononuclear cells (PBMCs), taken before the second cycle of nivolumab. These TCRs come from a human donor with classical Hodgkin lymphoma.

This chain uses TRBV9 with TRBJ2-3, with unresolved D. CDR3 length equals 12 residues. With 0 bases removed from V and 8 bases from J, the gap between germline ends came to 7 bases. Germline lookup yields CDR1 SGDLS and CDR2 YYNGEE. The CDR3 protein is CASSVEERTQYF. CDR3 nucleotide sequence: TGTGCCAGCAGCGTAGAAGAACGTACGCAGTATTTT.

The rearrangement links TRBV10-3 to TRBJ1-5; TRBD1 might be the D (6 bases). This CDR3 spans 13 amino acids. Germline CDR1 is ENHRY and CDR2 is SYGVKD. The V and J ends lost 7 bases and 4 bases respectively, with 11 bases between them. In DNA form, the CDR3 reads TGTGCCATCAAGGGGGGGAGAAATCAGCCCCAGCATTTT. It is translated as CAIKGGRNQPQHF.

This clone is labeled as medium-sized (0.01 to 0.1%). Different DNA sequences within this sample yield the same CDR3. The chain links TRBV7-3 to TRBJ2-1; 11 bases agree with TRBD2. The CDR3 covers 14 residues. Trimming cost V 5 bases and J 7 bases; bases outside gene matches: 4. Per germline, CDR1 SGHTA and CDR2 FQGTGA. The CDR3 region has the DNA TGTGCCAGCAGCCGACTAGCGGGGCCAAATGAGCAGTTCTTC. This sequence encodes CASSRLAGPNEQFF.

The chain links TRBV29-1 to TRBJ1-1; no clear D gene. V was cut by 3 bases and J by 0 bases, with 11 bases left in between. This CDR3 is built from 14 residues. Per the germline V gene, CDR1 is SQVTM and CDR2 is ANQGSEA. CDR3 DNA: TGCAGCGTTGAGGGGTTTACAGTGAACACTGAAGCTTTCTTT. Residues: CSVEGFTVNTEAFF.

The CDR3 spells CASITGETQYF. The CDR3 region has the DNA TGTGCCAGCATTACCGGGGAGACCCAGTACTTC. The gene calls are TRBV6-5 and TRBJ2-5; D is uncertain. Trimming removed 7 bases at V and 5 bases at J, with 8 bases between. Germline CDR1 MNHEY, CDR2 SVGAGI. CDR3 length: 11 amino acids.

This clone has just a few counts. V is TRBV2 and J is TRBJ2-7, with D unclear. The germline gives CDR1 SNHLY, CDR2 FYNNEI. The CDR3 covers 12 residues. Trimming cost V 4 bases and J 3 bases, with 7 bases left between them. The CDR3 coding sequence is TGTGCCAGCAGTGTAGGGAACTACGAGCAGTACTTC. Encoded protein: CASSVGNYEQYF. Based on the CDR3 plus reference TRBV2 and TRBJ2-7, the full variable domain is EPEVTQTPSHQVTQMGQEVILRCVPISNHLYFYWYRQILGQKVEFLVSFYNNEISEKSEIFDDQFSVERPDGSNFTLKIRSTKLEDSAMYFCASSVGNYEQYFGPGTRLTVT.

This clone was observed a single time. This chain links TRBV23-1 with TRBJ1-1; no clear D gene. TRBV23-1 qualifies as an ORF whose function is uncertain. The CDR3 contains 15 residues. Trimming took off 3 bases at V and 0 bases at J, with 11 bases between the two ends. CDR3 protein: CASSHFGIVNTEAFF. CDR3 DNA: TGCGCCAGCAGTCATTTTGGGATAGTGAACACTGAAGCTTTCTTT.

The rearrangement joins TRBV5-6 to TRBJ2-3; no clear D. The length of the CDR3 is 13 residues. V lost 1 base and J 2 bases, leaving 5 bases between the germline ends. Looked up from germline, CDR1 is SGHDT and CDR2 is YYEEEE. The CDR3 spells CASSLSPTDTQYF. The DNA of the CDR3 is TGTGCCAGCAGCTTGTCGCCCACAGATACGCAGTATTTT.

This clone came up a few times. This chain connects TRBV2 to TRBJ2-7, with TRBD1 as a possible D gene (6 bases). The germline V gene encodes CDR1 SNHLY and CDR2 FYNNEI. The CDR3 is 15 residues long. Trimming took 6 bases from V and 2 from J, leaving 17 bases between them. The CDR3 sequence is CASRDNRDKAYEQYF. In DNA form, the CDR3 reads TGTGCCAGCAGGGATAACCGGGACAAGGCCTACGAGCAGTACTTC.

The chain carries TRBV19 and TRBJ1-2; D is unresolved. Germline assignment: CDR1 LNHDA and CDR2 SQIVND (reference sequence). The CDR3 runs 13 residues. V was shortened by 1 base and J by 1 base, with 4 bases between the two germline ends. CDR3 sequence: CASSIGFNYGYTF. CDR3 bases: TGTGCCAGTAGTATAGGATTTAACTATGGCTACACCTTC.

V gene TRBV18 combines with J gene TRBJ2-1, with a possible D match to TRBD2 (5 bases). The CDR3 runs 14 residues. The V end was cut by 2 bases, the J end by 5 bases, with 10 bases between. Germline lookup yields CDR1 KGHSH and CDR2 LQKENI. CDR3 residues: CASSPTARDNEQFF. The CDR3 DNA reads TGTGCCAGCTCACCAACGGCGAGGGACAATGAGCAGTTCTTC.

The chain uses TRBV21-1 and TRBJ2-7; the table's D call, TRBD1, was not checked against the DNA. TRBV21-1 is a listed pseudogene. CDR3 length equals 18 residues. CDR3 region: CASSQRGLSSRREGEQYF. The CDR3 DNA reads TGTGCCAGCAGCCAAAGGGGGCTTTCGTCTAGGAGAGAGGGAGAGCAGTACTTC.

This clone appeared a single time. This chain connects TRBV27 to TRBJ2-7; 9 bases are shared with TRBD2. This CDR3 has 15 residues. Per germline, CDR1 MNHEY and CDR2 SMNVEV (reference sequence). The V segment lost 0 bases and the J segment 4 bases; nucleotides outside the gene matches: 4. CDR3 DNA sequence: TGTGCCAGCAGTTTATCGGCTAGCGGGATTTACGAGCAGTACTTC. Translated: CASSLSASGIYEQYF.

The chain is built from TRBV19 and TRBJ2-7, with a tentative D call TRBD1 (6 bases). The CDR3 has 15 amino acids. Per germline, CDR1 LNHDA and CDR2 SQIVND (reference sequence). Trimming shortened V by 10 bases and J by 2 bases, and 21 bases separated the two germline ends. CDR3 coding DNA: TGTGCCACCTCAATGGGGCAGGGGAGAACCTACGAGCAGTACTTC. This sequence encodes CATSMGQGRTYEQYF.

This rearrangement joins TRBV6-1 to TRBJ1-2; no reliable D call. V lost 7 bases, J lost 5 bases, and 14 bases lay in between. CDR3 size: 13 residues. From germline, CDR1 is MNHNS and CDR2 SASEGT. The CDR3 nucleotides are TGTGCCAGCACCGACACGGCGGGATATGGCTACACCTTC. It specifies CASTDTAGYGYTF.

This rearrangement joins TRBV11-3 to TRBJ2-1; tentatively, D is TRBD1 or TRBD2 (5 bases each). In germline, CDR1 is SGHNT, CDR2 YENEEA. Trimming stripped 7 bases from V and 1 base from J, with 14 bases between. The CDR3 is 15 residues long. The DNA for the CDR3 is TGTGCCAGCAAACGGGCCGGGGCTTCCTACAATGAGCAGTTCTTC. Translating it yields CASKRAGASYNEQFF.

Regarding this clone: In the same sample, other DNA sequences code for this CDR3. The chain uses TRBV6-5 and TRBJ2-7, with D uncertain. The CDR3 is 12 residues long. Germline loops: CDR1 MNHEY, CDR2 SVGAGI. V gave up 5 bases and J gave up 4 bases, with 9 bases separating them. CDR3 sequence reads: CASSKSGYEQYF. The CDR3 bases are TGTGCCAGCAGTAAAAGTGGTTACGAGCAGTACTTC.

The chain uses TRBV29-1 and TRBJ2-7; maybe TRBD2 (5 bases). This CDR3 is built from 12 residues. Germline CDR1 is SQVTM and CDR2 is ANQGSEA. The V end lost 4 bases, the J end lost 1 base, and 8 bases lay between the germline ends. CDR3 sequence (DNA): TGCAGCGTTGTTAGCGTGTCCTACGAGCAGTACTTC. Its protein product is CSVVSVSYEQYF.

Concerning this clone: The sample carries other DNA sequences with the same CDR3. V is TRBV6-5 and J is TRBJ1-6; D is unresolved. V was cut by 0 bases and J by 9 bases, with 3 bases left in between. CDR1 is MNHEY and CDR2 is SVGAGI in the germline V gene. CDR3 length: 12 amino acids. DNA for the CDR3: TGTGCCAGCAGTTACTCGGGTTCACCCCTCCACTTT. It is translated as CASSYSGSPLHF.

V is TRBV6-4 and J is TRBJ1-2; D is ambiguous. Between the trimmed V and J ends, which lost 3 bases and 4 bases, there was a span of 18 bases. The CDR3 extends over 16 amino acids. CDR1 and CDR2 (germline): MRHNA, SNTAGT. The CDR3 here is CASSDGTHGKTYGYTF. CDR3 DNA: TGTGCCAGCAGTGATGGTACACACGGAAAGACCTATGGCTACACCTTC.

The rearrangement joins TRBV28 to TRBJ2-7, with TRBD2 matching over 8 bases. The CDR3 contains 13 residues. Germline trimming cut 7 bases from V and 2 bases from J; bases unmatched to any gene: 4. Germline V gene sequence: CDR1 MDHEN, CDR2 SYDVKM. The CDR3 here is CASTSGPAYEQYF. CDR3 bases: TGTGCCAGCACTAGCGGGCCCGCCTACGAGCAGTACTTC.

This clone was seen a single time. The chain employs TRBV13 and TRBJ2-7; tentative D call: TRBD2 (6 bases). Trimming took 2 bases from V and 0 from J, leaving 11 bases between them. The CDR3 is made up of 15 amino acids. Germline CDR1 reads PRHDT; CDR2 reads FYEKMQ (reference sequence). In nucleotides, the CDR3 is TGTGCCAGCAGCTTACTAGCGAAGGGCTCCTACGAGCAGTACTTC. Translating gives CASSLLAKGSYEQYF.

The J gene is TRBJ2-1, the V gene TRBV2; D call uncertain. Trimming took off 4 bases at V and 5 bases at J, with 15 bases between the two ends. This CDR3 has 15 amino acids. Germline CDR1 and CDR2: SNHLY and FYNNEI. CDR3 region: CASSAVGSWDNEQFF. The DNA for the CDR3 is TGTGCCAGCAGTGCAGTGGGTAGCTGGGACAATGAGCAGTTCTTC. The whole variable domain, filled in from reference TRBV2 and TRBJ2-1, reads EPEVTQTPSHQVTQMGQEVILRCVPISNHLYFYWYRQILGQKVEFLVSFYNNEISEKSEIFDDQFSVERPDGSNFTLKIRSTKLEDSAMYFCASSAVGSWDNEQFFGPGTRLTVL.

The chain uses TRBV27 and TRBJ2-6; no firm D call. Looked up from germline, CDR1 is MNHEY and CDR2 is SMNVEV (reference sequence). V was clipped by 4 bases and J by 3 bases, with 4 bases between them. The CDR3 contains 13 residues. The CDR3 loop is CASSYVGANVLTF. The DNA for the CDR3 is TGTGCCAGCAGTTATGTTGGGGCCAACGTCCTGACTTTC.

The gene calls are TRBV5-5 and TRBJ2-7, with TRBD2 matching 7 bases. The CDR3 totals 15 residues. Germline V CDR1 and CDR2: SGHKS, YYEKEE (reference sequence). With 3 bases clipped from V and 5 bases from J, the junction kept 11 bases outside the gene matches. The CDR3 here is CASSSSGGLVDEQYF. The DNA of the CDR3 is TGTGCCAGCAGCTCTTCGGGGGGTCTCGTTGACGAGCAGTACTTC.

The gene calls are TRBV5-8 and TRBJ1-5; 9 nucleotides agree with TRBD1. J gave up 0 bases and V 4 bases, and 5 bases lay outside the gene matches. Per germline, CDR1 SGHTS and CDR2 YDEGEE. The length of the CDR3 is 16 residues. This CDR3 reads CASSPWTGDSNQPQHF. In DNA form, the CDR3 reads TGTGCCAGCAGCCCCTGGACAGGGGATAGCAATCAGCCCCAGCATTTT.

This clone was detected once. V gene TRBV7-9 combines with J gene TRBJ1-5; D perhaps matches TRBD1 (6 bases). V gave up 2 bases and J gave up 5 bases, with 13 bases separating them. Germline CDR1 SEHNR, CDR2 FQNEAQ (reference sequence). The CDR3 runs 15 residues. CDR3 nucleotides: TGTGCCAGCAGCTTAACGGGGGCAGGGGATCAGCCCCAGCATTTT. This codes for CASSLTGAGDQPQHF.

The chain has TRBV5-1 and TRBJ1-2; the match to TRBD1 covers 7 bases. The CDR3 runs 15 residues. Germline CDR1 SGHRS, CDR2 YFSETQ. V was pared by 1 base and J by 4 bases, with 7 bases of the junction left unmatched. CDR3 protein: CASSLRSGDSYGYTF. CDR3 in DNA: TGCGCCAGCAGCTTGCGGTCTGGGGACAGCTATGGCTACACCTTC.

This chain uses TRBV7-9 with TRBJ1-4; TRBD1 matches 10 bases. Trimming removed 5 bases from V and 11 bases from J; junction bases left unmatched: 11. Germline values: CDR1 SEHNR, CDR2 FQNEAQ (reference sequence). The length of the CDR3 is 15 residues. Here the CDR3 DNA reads TGTGCCAGCAGCCCTACCGCGGGACAGGGGATTAAACTGTTTTTT. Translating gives CASSPTAGQGIKLFF.

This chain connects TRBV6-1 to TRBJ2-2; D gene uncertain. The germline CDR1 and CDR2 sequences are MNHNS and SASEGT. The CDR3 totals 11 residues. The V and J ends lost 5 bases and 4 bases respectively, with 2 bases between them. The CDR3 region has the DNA TGTGCCAGCAGTCGCACCGGGGAGCTGTTTTTT. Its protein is CASSRTGELFF.

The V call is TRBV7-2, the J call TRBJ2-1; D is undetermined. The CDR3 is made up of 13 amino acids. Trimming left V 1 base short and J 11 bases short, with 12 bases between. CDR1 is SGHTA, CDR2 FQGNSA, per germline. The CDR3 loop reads CASSLDPSLKQFF. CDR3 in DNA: TGTGCCAGCAGCTTAGACCCCTCCTTAAAGCAGTTCTTC.

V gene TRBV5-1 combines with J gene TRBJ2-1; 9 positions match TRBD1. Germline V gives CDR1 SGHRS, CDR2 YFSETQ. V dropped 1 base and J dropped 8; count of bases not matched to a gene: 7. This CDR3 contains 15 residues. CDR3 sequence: CASSLLGTGYDEQFF. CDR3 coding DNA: TGCGCCAGCAGCTTGCTAGGGACAGGGTACGATGAGCAGTTCTTC.